The 15 T cell receptor beta chains presented below share a single source sample, sequenced in a study of long-term antiretroviral therapy in people with HIV. Version v3.0 of the immunoSEQ assay ran at survey level. The data were produced by immunoSEQ multiplex PCR, yet TCRdb's version contains in-frame clones alone and is incomplete. The data hold tens of thousands of clones, with roughly 88% observed a single time. Sequencing was performed on unsorted PBMCs, taken around 4.5 years after starting antiretroviral therapy. The receptors derive from a young man with HIV.

This chain joins TRBV9 and TRBJ2-2; 13 bases agree with TRBD2. The germline gives CDR1 SGDLS, CDR2 YYNGEE. The CDR3 is 17 amino acids. Trimming at V came to 4 bases and at J to 6 bases, leaving 9 bases not matched to a gene. The CDR3 nucleotides read TGTGCCAGCAGCCCCAACCTAGGACTAGCGGGAGCCGGGGAGCTGTTTTTT. This codes for CASSPNLGLAGAGELFF.

V usage is TRBV9 and J usage is TRBJ2-1, with D hard to call. This CDR3 region has 15 residues. CDR1 and CDR2 from the germline V gene are SGDLS and YYNGEE. Trimming removed 0 bases at V and 1 base at J, with 8 bases between. The CDR3 nucleotides read TGTGCCAGCAGCGTAGGTGGCGGATCCTACAATGAGCAGTTCTTC. This encodes CASSVGGGSYNEQFF.

The chain carries TRBV5-1 and TRBJ2-3; weak D call: TRBD2 (6 bases). This CDR3 has 16 residues. Germline lookup yields CDR1 SGHRS and CDR2 YFSETQ. With 4 bases removed from V and 2 bases from J, the gap between germline ends came to 17 bases. CDR3 protein: CASSPMDYSTTDTQYF. For the CDR3, the DNA is TGCGCCAGCAGCCCAATGGACTATTCAACCACAGATACGCAGTATTTT. Full variable domain (missing parts from reference TRBV5-1 and TRBJ2-3): KAGVTQTPRYLIKTRGQQVTLSCSPISGHRSVSWYQQTPGQGLQFLFEYFSETQRNKGNFPGRFSGRQFSNSRSEMNVSTLELGDSALYLCASSPMDYSTTDTQYFGPGTRLTVL.

DNA of the CDR3: TGTGCCAGCACTCGGACAGCCAGCCAAGAGACCCAGTACTTC. This gives the protein CASTRTASQETQYF. The V and J genes are TRBV27 and TRBJ2-5; weak D call: TRBD1 (6 bases). Germline CDR1 and CDR2: MNHEY and SMNVEV (reference sequence). Trimming left V 7 bases short and J 1 base short, with 13 bases between. The CDR3 contains 14 residues.

This sequence joins TRBV7-9 and TRBJ1-2; maybe TRBD1 (5 bases). The length of the CDR3 is 17 residues. V dropped 3 bases and J dropped 3 bases, with 20 bases sitting between them. The V gene's germline CDR1 is SEHNR and CDR2 FQNEAQ (reference sequence). The CDR3 loop reads CASSFFPQGRVYYGYTF. Written as DNA, the CDR3 is TGTGCCAGCAGCTTTTTTCCCCAGGGCAGGGTATACTATGGCTACACCTTC.

The chain uses TRBV6-6 and TRBJ1-2; D perhaps matches TRBD1 (5 bases). The CDR3 runs to 15 residues. The germline V gene encodes CDR1 MNHNY and CDR2 SVGAGI (reference sequence). V was cut by 2 bases and J by 4 bases, with 14 bases left in between. CDR3 nucleotide sequence: TGTGCCAGCAGTTACAGGCAGGGAGGACGCTATGGCTACACCTTC. Its translation: CASSYRQGGRYGYTF.

The chain is built from TRBV30 and TRBJ1-4; D call uncertain. This CDR3 is built from 11 residues. The V end lost 4 bases, the J end lost 0 bases, and 0 bases lay between the germline ends. In germline, CDR1 is GTSNPN, CDR2 SVGIG (reference sequence). The CDR3 bases are TGTGCCTGGACAACTAATGAAAAACTGTTTTTT. This codes for CAWTTNEKLFF.

This chain links TRBV21-1 with TRBJ1-2. TRBV21-1 is assigned pseudogene status. The CDR3 contains 13 residues. The CDR3 bases are TGTGCCACCACTAGTCCGGCTAACTATGGCTACACCTTC. Residues: CATTSPANYGYTF.

J is TRBJ1-1 and V is TRBV9; D uncertain. Germline CDR1 reads SGDLS; CDR2 reads YYNGEE. Trimming took off 0 bases at V and 0 bases at J, with 9 bases between the two ends. The CDR3 is made up of 15 amino acids. The chain's CDR3 is CASSVGTGMNTEAFF. For the CDR3, the DNA is TGTGCCAGCAGCGTAGGGACGGGCATGAACACTGAAGCTTTCTTT.

The chain combines TRBV2 with TRBJ2-7; the D is unclear. Germline CDR1 SNHLY, CDR2 FYNNEI. The germline V and J ends were trimmed by 5 bases and 3 bases, with 5 bases remaining between them. The CDR3 runs to 11 residues. The CDR3 here is CASSFVYEQYF. CDR3 nucleotides: TGTGCCAGCAGTTTCGTCTACGAGCAGTACTTC.

The chain combines TRBV10-3 with TRBJ2-7; D gene uncertain. Trimming stripped 10 bases from V and 0 bases from J, with 16 bases between. The CDR3 length is 14 residues. Germline CDR1 ENHRY, CDR2 SYGVKD. The CDR3: CATLSGRYSYEQYF. The DNA of the CDR3 is TGTGCCACCCTATCCGGACGGTACTCCTACGAGCAGTACTTC.

The table lists this clone with a count of one. V gene TRBV4-3 combines with J gene TRBJ1-5, with D perhaps TRBD1 (5 bases). CDR1 and CDR2 from the germline V gene are LGHNA and YSLEER. Deletions cut 0 bases from V and 6 bases from J, with 12 bases between. The CDR3 totals 15 residues. CDR3: CASSQDGRGVQPQHF. DNA of the CDR3: TGCGCCAGCAGCCAAGATGGTAGGGGAGTTCAGCCCCAGCATTTT.

This chain joins TRBV4-1 and TRBJ2-7; D possibly corresponds to TRBD1 (6 bases). V was trimmed by 7 bases and J by 2 bases, leaving 21 bases between them. CDR1 is MGHRA and CDR2 is YSYEKL in the germline V gene. CDR3 length: 16 residues. CDR3 bases: TGCGCCAGCACCTCAAACGGAGCAGGGACAACCTACGAGCAGTACTTC. This gives the protein CASTSNGAGTTYEQYF.

The count of this clone is one. V usage is TRBV19 and J usage is TRBJ2-1; TRBD1 aligns across 7 bases. This CDR3 spans 15 amino acids. In germline, CDR1 is LNHDA, CDR2 SQIVND (reference sequence). The V and J ends lost 6 bases and 4 bases, in that order; junction bases with no gene match: 9. The CDR3 coding sequence is TGTGCCAGTAGCCCACAGGGGAGAAGATACAATGAGCAGTTCTTC. Translation gives CASSPQGRRYNEQFF.

The chain joins TRBV5-5 to TRBJ1-4; D is unresolved. The V gene's germline CDR1 is SGHKS and CDR2 YYEKEE (reference sequence). V dropped 6 bases and J dropped 9 bases, with 15 bases sitting between them. The CDR3 length is 13 residues. CDR3 nucleotides: TGTGCCAGCACCAAGGACGGCGGGAAAAAACTGTTTTTT. Translated: CASTKDGGKKLFF.